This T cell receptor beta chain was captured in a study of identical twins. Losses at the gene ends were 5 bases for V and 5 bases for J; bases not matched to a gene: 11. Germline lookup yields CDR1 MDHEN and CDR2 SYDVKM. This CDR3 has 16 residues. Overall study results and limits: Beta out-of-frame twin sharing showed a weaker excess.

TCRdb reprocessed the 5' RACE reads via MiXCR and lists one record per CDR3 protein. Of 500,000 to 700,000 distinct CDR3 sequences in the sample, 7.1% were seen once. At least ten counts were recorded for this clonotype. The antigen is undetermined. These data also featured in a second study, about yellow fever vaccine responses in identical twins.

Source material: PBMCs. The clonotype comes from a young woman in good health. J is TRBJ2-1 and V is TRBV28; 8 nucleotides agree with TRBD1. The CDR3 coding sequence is TGTGCCAGCAGTGCACCGACAGGGGTCGTACACAATGAGCAGTTCTTC. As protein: CASSAPTGVVHNEQFF.